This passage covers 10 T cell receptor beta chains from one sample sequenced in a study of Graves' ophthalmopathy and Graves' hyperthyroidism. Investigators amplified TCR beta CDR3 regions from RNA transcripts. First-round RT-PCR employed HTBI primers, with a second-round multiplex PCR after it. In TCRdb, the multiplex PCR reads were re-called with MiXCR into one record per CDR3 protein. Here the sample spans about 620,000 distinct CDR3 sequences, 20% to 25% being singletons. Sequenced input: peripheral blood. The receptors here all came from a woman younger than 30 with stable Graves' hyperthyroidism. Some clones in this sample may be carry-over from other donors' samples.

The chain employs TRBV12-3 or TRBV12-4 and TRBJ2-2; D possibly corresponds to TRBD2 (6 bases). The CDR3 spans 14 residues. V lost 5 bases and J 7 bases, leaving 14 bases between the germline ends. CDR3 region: CASSLGSYIGELFF. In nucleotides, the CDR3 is TGTGCCAGCAGTCTCGGGAGCTACATCGGGGAGCTGTTTTTT.

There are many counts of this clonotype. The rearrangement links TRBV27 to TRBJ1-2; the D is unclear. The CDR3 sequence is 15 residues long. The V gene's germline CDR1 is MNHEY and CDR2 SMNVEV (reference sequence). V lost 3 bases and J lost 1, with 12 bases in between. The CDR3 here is CASSFAGPLNYGYTF. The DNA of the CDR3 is TGTGCCAGCAGTTTCGCGGGTCCGCTTAACTATGGCTACACCTTC.

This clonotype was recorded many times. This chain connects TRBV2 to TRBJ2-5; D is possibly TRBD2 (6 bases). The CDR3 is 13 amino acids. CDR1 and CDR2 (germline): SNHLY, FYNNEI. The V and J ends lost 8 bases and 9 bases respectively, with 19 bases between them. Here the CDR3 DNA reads TGTGCCAGCGGAGGGAGCACCGCATCGTCCCAGTACTTC. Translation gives CASGGSTASSQYF.

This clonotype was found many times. CDR3 region: CAISEGPRESTEAFF. In DNA form, the CDR3 reads TGTGCCATCAGTGAAGGGCCCCGGGAGTCCACTGAAGCTTTCTTT. The chain links TRBV10-3 to TRBJ1-1; no definite D call. Germline CDR1 ENHRY, CDR2 SYGVKD. The CDR3 consists of 15 residues. Trimming left V 3 bases short and J 4 bases short, with 15 bases between.

The CDR3: CATSLATGELFF. Written as DNA, the CDR3 is TGTGCCACAAGCTTGGCCACCGGGGAGCTGTTTTTT. The rearrangement uses TRBV28 and TRBJ2-2; D is unclear. The CDR3 loop spans 12 amino acids. V lost 10 bases to trimming and J lost 4 bases, with 10 bases between them. Germline V CDR1 and CDR2: MDHEN, SYDVKM.

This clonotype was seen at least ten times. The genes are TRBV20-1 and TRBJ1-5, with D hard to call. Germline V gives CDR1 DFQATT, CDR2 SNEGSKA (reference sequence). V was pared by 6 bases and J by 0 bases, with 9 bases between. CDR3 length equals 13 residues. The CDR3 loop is CSASENSNQPQHF. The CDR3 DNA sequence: TGCAGTGCGTCCGAAAATAGCAATCAGCCCCAGCATTTT.

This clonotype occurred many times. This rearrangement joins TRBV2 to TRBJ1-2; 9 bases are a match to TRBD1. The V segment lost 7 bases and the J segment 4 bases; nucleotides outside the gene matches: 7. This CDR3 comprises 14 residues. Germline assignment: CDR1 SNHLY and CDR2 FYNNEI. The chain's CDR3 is CASNRRDRVYGYTF. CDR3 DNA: TGTGCCAGCAATCGCCGGGACAGGGTCTATGGCTACACCTTC.

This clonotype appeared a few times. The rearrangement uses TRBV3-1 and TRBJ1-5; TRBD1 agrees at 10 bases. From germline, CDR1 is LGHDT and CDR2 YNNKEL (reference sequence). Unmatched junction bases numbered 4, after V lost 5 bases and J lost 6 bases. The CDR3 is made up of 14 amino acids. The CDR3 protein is CASSSTGGSQPQHF. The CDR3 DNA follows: TGTGCCAGCAGCTCGACAGGGGGCTCTCAGCCCCAGCATTTT.

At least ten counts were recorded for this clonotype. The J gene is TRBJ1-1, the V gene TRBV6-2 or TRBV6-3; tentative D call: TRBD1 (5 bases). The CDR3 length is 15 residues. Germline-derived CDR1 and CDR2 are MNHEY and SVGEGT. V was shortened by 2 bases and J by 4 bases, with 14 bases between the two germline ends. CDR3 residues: CASSYPRDSSTEAFF. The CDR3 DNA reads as TGTGCCAGCAGTTACCCCCGGGACTCGAGCACTGAAGCTTTCTTT.

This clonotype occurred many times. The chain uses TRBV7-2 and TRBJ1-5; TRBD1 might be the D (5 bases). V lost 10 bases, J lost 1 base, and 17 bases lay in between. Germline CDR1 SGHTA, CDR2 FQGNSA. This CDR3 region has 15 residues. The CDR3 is CATLRDGASNQPQHF. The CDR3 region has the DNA TGTGCCACTTTGAGGGACGGGGCGAGCAATCAGCCCCAGCATTTT.